The TCR beta chain described here comes from a study of T-cell reconstitution after alpha-beta-depleted transplantation in children. Study observations and caveats: After transplant, at about two months, alpha-beta T cells were reportedly derived from several hundred expanded graft clones.

Unique molecular identifiers were used to barcode this TCRbeta library. TCRdb analysed the PCR reads with MiXCR anew, one entry per CDR3 protein. The repertoire holds approximately 400,000 distinct CDR3 sequences, 15% to 20% seen once, with 25% to 30% in the top ten. Germline values: CDR1 SGHRS, CDR2 YFSETQ. Trimming shortened V by 2 bases and J by 8 bases, and 17 bases separated the two germline ends. The CDR3 loop spans 15 amino acids. This clonotype came up a few times. The antigen is unknown. This specimen was PBMCs, mostly from graft donor cells, taken 360 days after TCRalphabeta/CD19-depleted stem cell transplant. This TCR was sampled from a boy in the first two years of life who had a stem cell transplant for Wiskott-Aldrich syndrome, so the T cells may come from the graft donor. This chain joins TRBV5-1 and TRBJ2-4; D may correspond to TRBD1 or TRBD2 (5 bases each). The DNA of the CDR3 is TGCGCCAGCAGCTTTAGGGGCGGGTCTCTCGACATTCAGTACTTC. Translation gives CASSFRGGSLDIQYF.